These 14 T cell receptor beta chains were all obtained from the same sample, sequenced in a study of blood T cell repertoires in COVID-19. Profiling relied on immunoSEQ multiplex PCR, and the TCRdb table lists in-frame clones only, not all of them. The profile shows around 370,000 clones, 88% of them singletons. Sequenced: peripheral blood. The receptors were gathered from a woman in her 70s with COVID-19, enrolled during active disease.

V is TRBV5-6 and J is TRBJ1-1; 9 nucleotides line up with TRBD1. CDR3 length: 14 amino acids. Germline assignment: CDR1 SGHDT and CDR2 YYEEEE. Trimming cost V 2 bases and J 5 bases; bases outside gene matches: 4. The CDR3 coding sequence is TGTGCCAGCAGCTTTGGGACAGGGAGGACTGAAGCTTTCTTT. Its protein is CASSFGTGRTEAFF.

The rearrangement links TRBV9 to TRBJ2-2; TRBD2 matches at 8 bases. The CDR3 is 15 residues long. V lost 5 bases, J lost 1 base, and 4 bases stayed unmatched. Germline V gives CDR1 SGDLS, CDR2 YYNGEE. Here the CDR3 DNA reads TGTGCCAGCAGTCCCAGCGGGGGGAACACCGGGGAGCTGTTTTTT. It is translated as CASSPSGGNTGELFF. Variable domain in full (rest from reference TRBV9 and TRBJ2-2): DSGVTQTPKHLITATGQRVTLRCSPRSGDLSVYWYQQSLDQGLQFLIQYYNGEERAKGNILERFSAQQFPDLHSELNLSSLELGDSALYFCASSPSGGNTGELFFGEGSRLTVL.

The CDR3 DNA reads as TGTGCCAGCAGCACAAAAGGAGCGAATTCACCCCTCCACTTT. Translating it yields CASSTKGANSPLHF. The chain employs TRBV7-9 and TRBJ1-6, with D unclear. This CDR3 region has 14 residues. The V and J ends lost 5 bases and 7 bases respectively, with 12 bases between them. CDR1 and CDR2 from the germline V gene are SEHNR and FQNEAQ (reference sequence).

The V call is TRBV24-1, the J call TRBJ2-1; 7 bases are shared with TRBD1. CDR1 KGHDR and CDR2 SFDVKD come from the germline V gene. CDR3 length: 14 amino acids. After removal of 3 bases from V and 9 bases from J, the junction contained 7 bases not matched to a gene. CDR3 in DNA: TGTGCCACCAGTGATCGTCACAGGGACAGTGAGCAGTTCTTC. Its protein is CATSDRHRDSEQFF.

The chain recombines TRBV5-6 with TRBJ1-5, with D possibly being TRBD1 (5 bases). Trimming took off 4 bases at V and 2 bases at J, with 10 bases between the two ends. Germline V CDR1 and CDR2: SGHDT, YYEEEE. CDR3 length equals 14 residues. DNA of the CDR3: TGTGCCAGCAGCCGCCTGACAGGCAATCAGCCCCAGCATTTT. Amino acids: CASSRLTGNQPQHF. Filled out from reference TRBV5-6 and TRBJ1-5, the complete variable domain reads DAGVTQSPTHLIKTRGQQVTLRCSPKSGHDTVSWYQQALGQGPQFIFQYYEEEERQRGNFPDRFSGHQFPNYSSELNVNALLLGDSALYLCASSRLTGNQPQHFGDGTRLSIL.

The V and J genes are TRBV25-1 and TRBJ2-7; no definite D call. From germline, CDR1 is MGHDK and CDR2 SYGVNS. Trimming left V 2 bases short and J 3 bases short, with 14 bases between. The CDR3 is made up of 15 amino acids. The CDR3 coding sequence is TGTGCCAGCAGTGAACCCGTCGGGTCGTACTACGAGCAGTACTTC. Translating gives CASSEPVGSYYEQYF.

The V gene is TRBV27, the J gene TRBJ1-5; 7 positions agree with TRBD1. Germline loops: CDR1 MNHEY, CDR2 SMNVEV (reference sequence). The CDR3 has 10 amino acids. Trimming took 11 bases from V and 11 from J; bases not matched to a gene: 6. The CDR3 sequence is CAVQGFTQHF. The CDR3 nucleotides are TGTGCCGTACAGGGGTTTACCCAGCATTTT.

In this sample, this clone turned up a few times. The gene calls are TRBV27 and TRBJ1-2; 7 bases line up with TRBD1. J lost 7 bases, V lost 6 bases, and 14 bases had no gene match. CDR1 and CDR2 (germline): MNHEY, SMNVEV (reference sequence). The CDR3 contains 15 residues. DNA for the CDR3: TGTGCCAGCAGCCGAACCTCCACAGGGGCTCGTGGCTACACCTTC. Translating gives CASSRTSTGARGYTF.

This chain joins TRBV20-1 and TRBJ1-1, with 9 bases lining up with TRBD1. This CDR3 has 14 amino acids. From germline, CDR1 is DFQATT and CDR2 SNEGSKA (reference sequence). V lost 3 bases, J lost 10 bases, and 12 bases stayed unmatched. The CDR3 sequence: CSASSPQTGGAAFF. The CDR3 region has the DNA TGCAGTGCTAGTTCCCCACAGACAGGGGGTGCAGCTTTCTTT.

The chain combines TRBV12-3 or TRBV12-4 with TRBJ1-1; D ambiguous. This CDR3 comprises 12 residues. V shed 7 bases and J shed 1 base, with 7 bases lying between them. CDR3: CASMVRNTEAFF. CDR3 bases: TGTGCCAGCATGGTCAGGAACACTGAAGCTTTCTTT.

The CDR3 loop reads CASSKAVATNEKLFF. In nucleotides, the CDR3 is TGTGCCAGCAGCAAAGCGGTAGCAACTAATGAAAAACTGTTTTTT. This rearrangement joins TRBV21-1 to TRBJ1-4. TRBV21-1 constitutes a pseudogene. The CDR3 extends over 15 amino acids.

The chain uses TRBV30 and TRBJ1-1, with unresolved D. Germline lookup yields CDR1 GTSNPN and CDR2 SVGIG (reference sequence). V lost 3 bases and J 11 bases, leaving 13 bases between the germline ends. The CDR3 covers 11 residues. Here the CDR3 DNA reads TGTGCCTGGAGAAAGGGAGGTACGGCTTTCTTT. Its protein is CAWRKGGTAFF. Looking up the rest from reference TRBV30 and TRBJ1-1 gives the full variable domain: SQTIHQWPATLVQPVGSPLSLECTVEGTSNPNLYWYRQAAGRGLQLLFYSVGIGQISSEVPQNLSASRPQDRQFILSSKKLLLSDSGFYLCAWRKGGTAFFGQGTRLTVV.

This chain connects TRBV9 to TRBJ2-5; 10 positions match TRBD2. This CDR3 comprises 15 residues. Germline V CDR1 and CDR2: SGDLS, YYNGEE. J lost 4 bases, V lost 6 bases, and 9 bases had no gene match. This CDR3 is CASNPSGGLLETQYF. The CDR3 DNA follows: TGTGCCAGCAATCCTAGCGGGGGCCTTTTAGAGACCCAGTACTTC.

This chain joins TRBV3-1 (or the pseudogene TRBV3-2) and TRBJ2-7, with 12 bases lining up with TRBD2. V lost 6 bases to trimming and J lost 8 bases; unmatched junction nucleotides: 8. The length of the CDR3 is 14 residues. Germline values: CDR1 LGHDT, CDR2 YNNKEL (reference sequence). As DNA, the CDR3 is TGTGCCAGCAGAGCCCTAGCGGGGGGGCAGAAGCAGTACTTC. This sequence encodes CASRALAGGQKQYF.